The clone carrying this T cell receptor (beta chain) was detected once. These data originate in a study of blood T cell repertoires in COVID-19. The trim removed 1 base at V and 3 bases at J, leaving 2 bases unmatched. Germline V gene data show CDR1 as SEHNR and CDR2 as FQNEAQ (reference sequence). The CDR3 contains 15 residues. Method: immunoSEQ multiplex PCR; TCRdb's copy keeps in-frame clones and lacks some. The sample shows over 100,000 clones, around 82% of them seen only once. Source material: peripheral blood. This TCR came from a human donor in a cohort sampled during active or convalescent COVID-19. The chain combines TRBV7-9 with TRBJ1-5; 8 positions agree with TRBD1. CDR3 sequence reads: CASSLGTGLNQPQHF. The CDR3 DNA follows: TGTGCCAGCAGCTTAGGGACAGGGCTCAATCAGCCCCAGCATTTT.